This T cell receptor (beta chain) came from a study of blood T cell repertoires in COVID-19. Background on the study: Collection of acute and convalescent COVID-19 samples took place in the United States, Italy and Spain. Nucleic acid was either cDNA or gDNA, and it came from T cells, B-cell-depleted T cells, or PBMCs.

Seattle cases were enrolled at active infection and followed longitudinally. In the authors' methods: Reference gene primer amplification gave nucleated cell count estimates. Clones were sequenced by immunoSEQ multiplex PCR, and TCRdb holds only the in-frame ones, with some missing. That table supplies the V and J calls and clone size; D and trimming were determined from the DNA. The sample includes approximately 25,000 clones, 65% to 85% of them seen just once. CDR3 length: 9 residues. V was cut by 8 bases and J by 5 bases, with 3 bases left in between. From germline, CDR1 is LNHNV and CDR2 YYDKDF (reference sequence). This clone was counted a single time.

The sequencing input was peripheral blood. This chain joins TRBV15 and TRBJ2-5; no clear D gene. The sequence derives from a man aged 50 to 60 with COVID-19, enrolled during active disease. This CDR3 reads CATLETQYF. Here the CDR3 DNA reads TGTGCCACCCTCGAGACCCAGTACTTC.